What follows are 25 T cell receptor beta chains derived from one specimen sequenced in a study of cytomegalovirus exposure and HLA in healthy donors. Assay: immunoSEQ multiplex PCR; the TCRdb copy retains only in-frame clones and omits some. The sample yields over 150,000 clones, roughly nine tenths seen once. The sample consisted of PBMCs. These receptors all stem from a woman aged 18-30 years in good health and CMV-seropositive.

This clone was counted a few times. V and J are TRBV19 and TRBJ1-5; the match to TRBD1 covers 8 bases. The germline V gene has CDR1 LNHDA and CDR2 SQIVND (reference sequence). The CDR3 extends over 15 amino acids. The V gene end was trimmed by 4 bases and the J gene end by 1 base; junction bases not matched to a gene: 3. The CDR3 DNA reads as TGTGCCAGTAGTAGCGACAGGGGAAGCAATCAGCCCCAGCATTTT. Translated, it gives CASSSDRGSNQPQHF.

This chain uses TRBV7-3 with TRBJ2-7; 8 positions agree with TRBD2. Looked up from germline, CDR1 is SGHTA and CDR2 is FQGTGA. The CDR3 totals 15 residues. Losses at the gene ends were 2 bases for V and 4 bases for J; bases not matched to a gene: 7. CDR3: CASSLEGSGKYEQYF. The CDR3 DNA is TGTGCCAGCAGCTTAGAGGGTAGCGGGAAGTACGAGCAGTACTTC.

The chain joins TRBV11-2 to TRBJ1-5; tentative D call: TRBD1 (6 bases). The germline V and J ends were trimmed by 5 bases and 2 bases, with 13 bases remaining between them. Germline CDR1 reads SGHAT; CDR2 reads FQNNGV. The CDR3 totals 15 residues. DNA of the CDR3: TGTGCCAGCAGCCCTTTACAGGGCGGCAATCAGCCCCAGCATTTT. It specifies CASSPLQGGNQPQHF.

The chain is built from TRBV27 and TRBJ2-7, with D hard to call. The CDR3 consists of 13 residues. The germline gives CDR1 MNHEY, CDR2 SMNVEV (reference sequence). V was trimmed by 5 bases and J by 2 bases, leaving 10 bases between them. Here the CDR3 reads CASSATVTYEQYF. CDR3 nucleotides: TGTGCCAGCAGTGCTACAGTTACCTACGAGCAGTACTTC.

This rearrangement joins TRBV19 to TRBJ1-6, with TRBD1 matching over 10 bases. Germline V gene lookup returns CDR1 LNHDA and CDR2 SQIVND (reference sequence). Trimming removed 6 bases from V and 8 bases from J; junction bases left unmatched: 4. The CDR3 is 14 amino acids. The CDR3 DNA sequence: TGTGCCAGTAGCCAGACAGGGGGCGATTCACCCCTCCACTTT. Encoded protein: CASSQTGGDSPLHF.

The gene calls are TRBV2 and TRBJ2-3, with unresolved D. This CDR3 has 16 amino acids. Germline lookup yields CDR1 SNHLY and CDR2 FYNNEI. Trimming removed 6 bases from V and 2 bases from J, with 18 bases in between. The CDR3 bases are TGTGCCAGCAGCCCCACCAGTTGGAGTACCACAGATACGCAGTATTTT. It codes for CASSPTSWSTTDTQYF.

The J gene is TRBJ1-1, the V gene TRBV5-1; the match to TRBD1 covers 8 bases. The CDR3 has 14 amino acids. CDR1 SGHRS and CDR2 YFSETQ come from the germline V gene. J was trimmed by 6 bases and V by 1 base; bases with no gene match: 5. Written as DNA, the CDR3 is TGCGCCAGCAGCTTGTTGGCAGGGGGCGCTGAAGCTTTCTTT. Residues: CASSLLAGGAEAFF. Complete variable domain (other parts from reference TRBV5-1 and TRBJ1-1): KAGVTQTPRYLIKTRGQQVTLSCSPISGHRSVSWYQQTPGQGLQFLFEYFSETQRNKGNFPGRFSGRQFSNSRSEMNVSTLELGDSALYLCASSLLAGGAEAFFGQGTRLTVV.

The CDR3 DNA sequence: TGTGCCAGCAGCCTAACGACTAGCGACCCCCTAACAGATACGCAGTATTTT. Amino acids: CASSLTTSDPLTDTQYF. V is TRBV5-6 and J is TRBJ2-3, with 8 bases that match TRBD2. Germline V gene lookup returns CDR1 SGHDT and CDR2 YYEEEE. CDR3 length equals 17 residues. With V trimmed by 4 bases and J by 3 bases, 13 bases remained unmatched.

The chain couples TRBV11-2 to TRBJ2-3, with D tentatively TRBD1 (6 bases). The V gene lost 5 bases and the J gene lost 2 bases, with 8 bases spanning the gap. The V gene's germline CDR1 is SGHAT and CDR2 FQNNGV. CDR3 length: 13 residues. CDR3 residues: CASSQGFTDTQYF. CDR3 coding DNA: TGTGCCAGCAGCCAGGGGTTCACAGATACGCAGTATTTT.

The CDR3 nucleotides read TGCGCCAGCAGCCAGGGAGGAGGGAAGAGGTCACCCCTCCACTTT. It yields the protein CASSQGGGKRSPLHF. The gene calls are TRBV4-1 and TRBJ1-6; D is unresolved. Trimming took off 3 bases at V and 10 bases at J, with 16 bases between the two ends. Germline V lookup: CDR1 MGHRA, CDR2 YSYEKL. CDR3 length equals 15 residues.

The V and J genes are TRBV12-5 and TRBJ1-5, with TRBD1 identical over 9 bases. Trimming at V came to 0 bases and at J to 2 bases, leaving 14 bases not matched to a gene. CDR3 length: 20 residues. In germline, CDR1 is LGHNT, CDR2 FRNRAP. The CDR3 region has the DNA TGTGCTAGTGGTTTGGTTCTACGGGACAGGGATCCCGGGGGCAATCAGCCCCAGCATTTT. This translates into CASGLVLRDRDPGGNQPQHF.

This CDR3 is CASLTGGPLDEQYF. The CDR3 DNA is TGTGCCAGTCTTACAGGGGGCCCCTTAGACGAGCAGTACTTC. This rearrangement joins TRBV2 to TRBJ2-7, with 9 positions matching TRBD1. The germline CDR1 and CDR2 sequences are SNHLY and FYNNEI. CDR3 size: 14 residues. With 9 bases clipped from V and 5 bases from J, the junction kept 11 bases outside the gene matches.

The genes are TRBV10-3 and TRBJ2-6; 12 nucleotides agree with TRBD1. Trimming removed 5 bases from V and 3 bases from J; junction bases left unmatched: 5. Germline V gene data show CDR1 as ENHRY and CDR2 as SYGVKD. CDR3 length: 17 amino acids. CDR3 bases: TGTGCCATCAGTCCGGGACAGGGGGCAGGTGGGGCCAACGTCCTGACTTTC. As protein: CAISPGQGAGGANVLTF.

The chain carries TRBV4-3 and TRBJ1-2, with 9 bases lining up with TRBD1. The V segment lost 6 bases and the J segment 5 bases; nucleotides outside the gene matches: 10. The CDR3 totals 15 residues. The germline V gene has CDR1 LGHNA and CDR2 YSLEER. The CDR3 spells CASSPTGTGNYGYTF. In nucleotides, the CDR3 is TGCGCCAGCAGTCCAACCGGGACAGGGAATTATGGCTACACCTTC.

The rearrangement links TRBV5-4 to TRBJ2-1; weak D call: TRBD1 (6 bases). The germline gives CDR1 SGHNT, CDR2 YYREEE (reference sequence). CDR3 length: 14 amino acids. Trimming cost V 4 bases and J 8 bases, with 16 bases left between them. The chain's CDR3 is CASSPDSPRDEQFF. CDR3 bases: TGTGCCAGCAGCCCGGACAGCCCTAGGGATGAGCAGTTCTTC.

V is TRBV7-9 and J is TRBJ1-2; D is ambiguous. The V end was cut by 0 bases, the J end by 6 bases, with 14 bases between. The CDR3 totals 15 residues. Germline assignment: CDR1 SEHNR and CDR2 FQNEAQ (reference sequence). The CDR3 nucleotides read TGTGCCAGCAGCTTAGCGGAGGGCCAGGTCGATGGCTACACCTTC. Translated: CASSLAEGQVDGYTF.

The chain has TRBV11-1 and TRBJ1-2; TRBD1 agrees at 8 bases. This CDR3 has 14 amino acids. With V trimmed by 2 bases and J by 8 bases, 7 bases remained unmatched. Germline V gene sequence: CDR1 SGHAT, CDR2 FQDESV (reference sequence). As DNA, the CDR3 is TGTGCCAGCAGCTTATGGCAACAGGGGGACGGCTACACCTTC. It codes for CASSLWQQGDGYTF.

The chain joins TRBV5-1 to TRBJ2-5; TRBD2 agrees at 13 bases. The germline CDR1 and CDR2 sequences are SGHRS and YFSETQ. The CDR3 length is 18 residues. With 0 bases clipped from V and 1 base from J, the junction kept 6 bases outside the gene matches. CDR3 protein: CASSLGWTSGSFQETQYF. The CDR3 region has the DNA TGCGCCAGCAGCTTGGGGTGGACTAGCGGGAGTTTCCAAGAGACCCAGTACTTC.

The genes are TRBV19 and TRBJ2-3, with a weak D call TRBD1 (6 bases). The CDR3 is made up of 15 amino acids. V lost 3 bases and J 2 bases, leaving 12 bases between the germline ends. CDR1 is LNHDA and CDR2 is SQIVND in the germline V gene (reference sequence). The CDR3 reads CASSILGQFTDTQYF. The CDR3 DNA reads as TGTGCCAGTAGTATCCTCGGACAGTTCACAGATACGCAGTATTTT.

The V call is TRBV28, the J call TRBJ2-3, with D uncertain. Trimming cost V 6 bases and J 0 bases, with 4 bases left between them. The CDR3 has 12 amino acids. The germline gives CDR1 MDHEN, CDR2 SYDVKM. In DNA, the CDR3 is TGTGCCAGCAGCCGTAGCACAGATACGCAGTATTTT. As protein: CASSRSTDTQYF. Looking up the rest from reference TRBV28 and TRBJ2-3 gives the full variable domain: DVKVTQSSRYLVKRTGEKVFLECVQDMDHENMFWYRQDPGLGLRLIYFSYDVKMKEKGDIPEGYSVSREKKERFSLILESASTNQTSMYLCASSRSTDTQYFGPGTRLTVL.

The chain combines TRBV10-3 with TRBJ2-5, with a weak D call TRBD1 (6 bases). This CDR3 has 14 amino acids. CDR1 is ENHRY and CDR2 is SYGVKD in the germline V gene. The germline V and J ends were trimmed by 6 bases and 1 base, with 12 bases remaining between them. CDR3 loop: CAISTGTTQETQYF. The CDR3 DNA reads as TGTGCCATCAGCACCGGGACAACCCAAGAGACCCAGTACTTC.

CDR3 nucleotide sequence: TGTGCCAGCAGCCAAGATCGCTACGAGCAGTACTTC. It yields the protein CASSQDRYEQYF. The chain couples TRBV14 to TRBJ2-7, with unresolved D. The CDR3 is 12 amino acids. Trimming removed 0 bases at V and 3 bases at J, with 3 bases between. Germline CDR1 reads SGHDN; CDR2 reads FVKESK.

This chain uses TRBV14 with TRBJ2-3; 8 nucleotides line up with TRBD1. The trim removed 1 base at V and 0 bases at J, leaving 6 bases unmatched. Germline CDR1 reads SGHDN; CDR2 reads FVKESK. This CDR3 contains 17 residues. The CDR3, as DNA: TGTGCCAGCAGCCAAGCGTTCGGACAGGGAAGCACAGATACGCAGTATTTT. Residues: CASSQAFGQGSTDTQYF. The entire variable domain, with the rest obtained from reference TRBV14 and TRBJ2-3, is as follows: EAGVTQFPSHSVIEKGQTVTLRCDPISGHDNLYWYRRVMGKEIKFLLHFVKESKQDESGMPNNRFLAERTGGTYSTLKVQPAELEDSGVYFCASSQAFGQGSTDTQYFGPGTRLTVL.

The rearrangement links TRBV15 to TRBJ2-2; 15 bases are shared with TRBD2. CDR1 is LNHNV and CDR2 is YYDKDF in the germline V gene (reference sequence). Losses at the gene ends were 0 bases for V and 2 bases for J; bases not matched to a gene: 13. The CDR3 loop spans 22 amino acids. For the CDR3, the DNA is TGTGCCACCAGCAGAGATGCCGGACTAGCGGGAGGGCCGTTTTATAACACCGGGGAGCTGTTTTTT. Translated: CATSRDAGLAGGPFYNTGELFF.

The V call is TRBV28, the J call TRBJ2-3; weak D call: TRBD1 (8 bases). This CDR3 spans 17 amino acids. Germline-derived CDR1 and CDR2 are MDHEN and SYDVKM. The V end lost 3 bases, the J end lost 1 base, and 17 bases lay between the germline ends. CDR3: CASSLFDRGGGTDTQYF. In DNA, the CDR3 is TGTGCCAGCAGTTTGTTCGACAGGGGAGGGGGCACAGATACGCAGTATTTT.